The clone carrying this T cell receptor beta chain was counted a few times. The antigen remains undetermined. This entry comes from a study of STAT3 mutations in large granular lymphocyte leukemia. Study information: Among longitudinally sequenced T-LGLL patients, roughly half had canonical activating STAT3 mutations detected. Study-level results: TCR clonotype switching after therapy occurred in about 30% of the 18 patients. In some patients, a small highly pathogenic clone possibly went undetected. Every T-cell large granular lymphocyte leukemia patient had at least one immunodominant TCR beta clonotype. Suggested: STAT3 mutation was not the ancestral event for these clonal expansions.

Profiling relied on immunoSEQ multiplex PCR, and the TCRdb table lists in-frame clones only, not all of them. Of around 4,700 clones in the sample, 49% were seen once. The germline V gene encodes CDR1 SGHRS and CDR2 YFSETQ. There are 12 residues in the CDR3. The ends lost 7 bases at V and 5 bases at J; junction bases unmatched: 5. Sequenced input: peripheral blood mononuclear cells. The clonotype comes from a man between 60 and 75 years old with T-cell large granular lymphocyte leukemia. Some clones in this sample may be carry-over from other donors' samples. The chain is built from TRBV5-1 and TRBJ2-7; 8 nucleotides align to TRBD1. The CDR3, as DNA: TGCGCCAGCGGGGCGACAGGGGACGAGCAGTACTTC. It translates to CASGATGDEQYF. The full variable domain, rest sourced from reference TRBV5-1 and TRBJ2-7, is KAGVTQTPRYLIKTRGQQVTLSCSPISGHRSVSWYQQTPGQGLQFLFEYFSETQRNKGNFPGRFSGRQFSNSRSEMNVSTLELGDSALYLCASGATGDEQYFGPGTRLTVT.